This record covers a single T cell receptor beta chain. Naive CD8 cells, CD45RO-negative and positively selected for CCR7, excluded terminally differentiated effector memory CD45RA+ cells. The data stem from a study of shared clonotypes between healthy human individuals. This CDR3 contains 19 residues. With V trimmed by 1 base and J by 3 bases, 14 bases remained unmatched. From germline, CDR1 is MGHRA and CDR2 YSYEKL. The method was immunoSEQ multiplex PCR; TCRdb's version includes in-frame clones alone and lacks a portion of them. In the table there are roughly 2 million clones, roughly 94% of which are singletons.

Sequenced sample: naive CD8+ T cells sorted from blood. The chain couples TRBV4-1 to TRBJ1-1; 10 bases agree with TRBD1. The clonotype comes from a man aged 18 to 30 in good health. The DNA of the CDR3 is TGCGCCAGCAGCCAAGGGGACAGGGGTTTACAGGGGTCGTACACTGAAGCTTTCTTT. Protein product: CASSQGDRGLQGSYTEAFF.